Below, one T cell receptor beta chain is given with its context. Its target is not known. Using immunoSEQ multiplex PCR, the repertoire was profiled, and TCRdb retains in-frame clones only, with some absent. Of millions of clones in the sample, approximately 94% were seen once. The data belong to a study of shared clonotypes between healthy human individuals. V lost 0 bases, J lost 4 bases, and 10 bases lay in between. This CDR3 comprises 15 residues. Germline V CDR1 and CDR2: ENHRY, SYGVKD. Broader study findings: Researchers found naive subsets generally carried larger estimated richness than memory subsets. The sampled material consisted only of blood, and tissue repertoires are likely to differ. Relative to clonotypes present in all four donors, those not shared had lower generation probabilities.

Terminally differentiated effector memory CD45RA+ cells were left out of the naive CD8 fraction, which was CD45RO-negative and positively selected for CCR7. Adult Caucasians living in Nashville, Tennessee made up all of the donors. The TCR originated in a man between 18 and 29 years old in good health. Some clones in this sample may be carry-over from other donors' samples. Sequenced: naive CD8+ T cells from PBMCs. The genes are TRBV10-3 and TRBJ2-1; maybe TRBD2 (6 bases). CDR3 protein: CAISESIGSYNEQFF. CDR3 nucleotide sequence: TGTGCCATCAGTGAGTCGATCGGGAGTTACAATGAGCAGTTCTTC.